The clone carrying this T cell receptor (beta chain) was seen just once. This specimen belongs to a study of T cell changes during pregnancy in multiple sclerosis. Using immunoSEQ multiplex PCR, the repertoire was profiled, and TCRdb retains in-frame clones only, with some absent. Among 57,000 or so clones listed, under 95% were seen once. There are 14 residues in the CDR3. V was trimmed by 5 bases and J by 4 bases, leaving 12 bases between them. Germline loops: CDR1 MNHEY, CDR2 SMNVEV (reference sequence). This specimen was peripheral blood, taken after pregnancy. The chain recombines TRBV27 with TRBJ1-3, with D unresolved. The receptor's source is a female donor in good health, enrolled as a control in a pregnancy study. Here the CDR3 reads CASSPSMRGNTIYF. In DNA, the CDR3 is TGTGCCAGCAGTCCATCTATGAGGGGAAACACCATATATTTT.